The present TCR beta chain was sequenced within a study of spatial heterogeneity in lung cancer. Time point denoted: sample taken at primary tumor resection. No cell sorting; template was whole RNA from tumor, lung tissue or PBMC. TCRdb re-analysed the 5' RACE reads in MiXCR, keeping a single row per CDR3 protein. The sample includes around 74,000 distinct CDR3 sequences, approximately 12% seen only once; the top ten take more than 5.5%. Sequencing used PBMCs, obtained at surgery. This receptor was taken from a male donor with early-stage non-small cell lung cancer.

The CDR3 coding sequence is TGCGCCAGCAGCCAATCCCATTTGCCCTCTGGAAACACCATATATTTT. This encodes CASSQSHLPSGNTIYF. The rearrangement links TRBV4-3 to TRBJ1-3; D not certain. The germline V gene encodes CDR1 LGHNA and CDR2 YSLEER. The CDR3 length is 16 residues. Trimming cost V 2 bases and J 0 bases, with 11 bases left between them.